This TCR beta chain emerged from a study of blood T cell repertoires in COVID-19. In the study overall: Samples of COVID-19 (acute and convalescent) were obtained from the United States, Italy and Spain. T cells, B-cell-depleted T cells, or PBMCs provided the cDNA or gDNA that served as material.

As handled by the study authors: How many nucleated cells were present was estimated from reference gene primer amplification. Generated by immunoSEQ multiplex PCR, the TCRdb table keeps only in-frame clones and is missing some. The V and J calls and clone size are taken from that table; D and trimming were inferred from the DNA. The table includes roughly 500,000 clones, roughly 89% detected once. A Seattle source enrolled patients during active infection and followed them longitudinally. The ends were cut back, 3 bases at V and 7 bases at J, with 16 bases in the middle. CDR1 and CDR2 (germline): MNHNS, SASEGT. CDR3 size: 14 residues.

The TCR sequence derives from a man aged 18 to 29 with COVID-19, enrolled during active disease. V and J are TRBV6-1 and TRBJ2-7; perhaps TRBD1 as D (5 bases). The sequenced sample consisted of peripheral blood. CDR3 region: CASSDQPRAGEQYF. DNA for the CDR3: TGTGCCAGCAGTGATCAACCCAGGGCTGGGGAGCAGTACTTC.